This T cell receptor beta chain was obtained from a study of siplizumab effects on memory and regulatory T cells. V dropped 0 bases and J dropped 5; count of bases not matched to a gene: 9. The CDR3 spans 16 residues. CDR1 is SGHNT, CDR2 YYREEE, per germline (reference sequence). TCRdb's table, derived via immunoSEQ multiplex PCR, lists solely in-frame clones and lacks some. This table has roughly 120,000 clones, about 95% appearing once. The sequencing sample was made of non-Treg CD4+ T cells sorted from blood. The receptor's source is a human donor in good health. The chain joins TRBV5-4 to TRBJ2-5; TRBD2 matches 8 bases. CDR3 residues: CASSLDGGAVRETQYF. The CDR3 DNA reads TGTGCCAGCAGCTTGGACGGGGGGGCCGTTAGGGAGACCCAGTACTTC.